The source of this T cell receptor beta chain is a study of blood T cell repertoires in COVID-19. Sequenced by immunoSEQ multiplex PCR; TCRdb stores in-frame clones only, minus some. The sample has more than 60,000 clones, almost 85% seen once; the top ten hold about 10%. The CDR3 is made up of 14 amino acids. V was trimmed by 0 bases and J by 1 base, leaving 6 bases between them. CDR1 KGHSH and CDR2 LQKENI come from the germline V gene. The chain couples TRBV18 to TRBJ2-5; the D is unclear. The sequenced material came from peripheral blood. The clonotype comes from a man aged 60 to 75 with acute or convalescent COVID-19. CDR3 nucleotides: TGTGCCAGCTCACCACCAAGCGTCCAAGAGACCCAGTACTTC. Encoded protein: CASSPPSVQETQYF.